A single sample is the source of the 16 T cell receptor beta chains below, sequenced in a study of human T cells and chemical hapten exposure. Time point noted: pre-sensitization, week 0. Treatment of the sample: therapeutic diphenylcyclopropenone sensitization with weekly scalp DPC. TCRdb redid the calling of the RACE reads with MiXCR, one entry per CDR3 protein. This table holds some 400,000 distinct CDR3 sequences, more than 4.5% found once. Specimen: whole blood, collected in connection with sensitization to the hapten diphenylcyclopropenone (DPC). The source of these receptors is a woman between 45 and 60 years old with alopecia areata. Some clones in this sample may be carry-over from other donors' samples.

In this sample, this clonotype turned up many times. The chain is built from TRBV27 and TRBJ1-2; a weak D match, TRBD1 (5 bases). Trimming shortened V by 5 bases and J by 5 bases, and 24 bases separated the two germline ends. The CDR3 loop spans 17 amino acids. Germline V CDR1 and CDR2: MNHEY, SMNVEV (reference sequence). The CDR3 is CASSKSWTSARPYGYTF. DNA of the CDR3: TGTGCCAGCAGTAAGTCCTGGACATCCGCTCGCCCATATGGCTACACCTTC.

This clonotype was detected ten times or more. CDR3 residues: CASSLGLAAAGANVLTF. The DNA of the CDR3 is TGTGCCAGCAGTCTGGGACTAGCGGCGGCTGGGGCCAACGTCCTGACTTTC. This chain links TRBV6-5 with TRBJ2-6; 11 bases are a match to TRBD2. After removal of 5 bases from V and 2 bases from J, the junction contained 5 bases not matched to a gene. Germline loops: CDR1 MNHEY, CDR2 SVGAGI. The CDR3 runs 17 residues.

This clonotype was picked up a small number of times. The V and J genes are TRBV5-1 and TRBJ1-2, with 12 bases lining up with TRBD1. The ends lost 0 bases at V and 8 bases at J; junction bases unmatched: 2. The CDR3 is 14 residues long. The V gene's germline CDR1 is SGHRS and CDR2 YFSETQ. Here the CDR3 DNA reads TGCGCCAGCAGCTTGGCCGGGACAGGGGGCGGCTACACCTTC. This sequence encodes CASSLAGTGGGYTF.

This clonotype was counted between two and nine times. The chain combines TRBV3-1 with TRBJ2-2; D unclear. Trimming took 4 bases from V and 2 from J, leaving 8 bases between them. The CDR3 consists of 14 residues. CDR1 and CDR2 from the germline V gene are LGHDT and YNNKEL (reference sequence). Written as DNA, the CDR3 is TGTGCCAGCAGCCCTGCAGCCAACACCGGGGAGCTGTTTTTT. It encodes CASSPAANTGELFF. The full variable domain, completed using reference TRBV3-1 and TRBJ2-2, is DTAVSQTPKYLVTQMGNDKSIKCEQNLGHDTMYWYKQDSKKFLKIMFSYNNKELIINETVPNRFSPKSPDKAHLNLHINSLELGDSAVYFCASSPAANTGELFFGEGSRLTVL.

This sequence joins TRBV7-9 and TRBJ2-7, with D perhaps given as TRBD1 or TRBD2 (5 bases each). V dropped 5 bases and J dropped 3 bases, with 14 bases sitting between them. The germline V gene has CDR1 SEHNR and CDR2 FQNEAQ (reference sequence). The CDR3 runs 14 residues. The CDR3 loop is CASSPPRGVYEQYF. In DNA form, the CDR3 reads TGTGCCAGCAGCCCCCCTAGGGGAGTCTACGAGCAGTACTTC.

There are many counts of this clonotype. This chain joins TRBV7-2 and TRBJ2-3, with TRBD2 identical over 12 bases. CDR1 and CDR2 from the germline V gene are SGHTA and FQGNSA. The CDR3 is 15 residues long. The J segment lost 4 bases and the V segment lost 4 bases, leaving 3 bases of the junction unmatched. CDR3 bases: TGTGCCAGCAGCTCCGGGACTAGCGGGTCAGATACGCAGTATTTT. The encoded protein is CASSSGTSGSDTQYF.

This clonotype showed up many times. This chain links TRBV29-1 with TRBJ1-1; D is perhaps TRBD1 (6 bases). Germline CDR1 and CDR2: SQVTM and ANQGSEA. The V gene lost 3 bases and the J gene lost 7 bases, with 18 bases spanning the gap. This CDR3 contains 14 residues. CDR3: CSVEYGGHSGEAFF. In nucleotides, the CDR3 is TGCAGCGTTGAGTATGGGGGGCACTCCGGTGAAGCTTTCTTT. Full variable domain (remainder filled in from reference TRBV29-1 and TRBJ1-1): SAVISQKPSRDICQRGTSLTIQCQVDSQVTMMFWYRQQPGQSLTLIATANQGSEATYESGFVIDKFPISRPNLTFSTLTVSNMSPEDSSIYLCSVEYGGHSGEAFFGQGTRLTVV.

This clonotype was counted many times. The V gene is TRBV20-1, the J gene TRBJ2-4; a possible D gene is TRBD2 (5 bases). With 5 bases removed from V and 0 bases from J, the gap between germline ends came to 11 bases. CDR1 and CDR2 from the germline V gene are DFQATT and SNEGSKA (reference sequence). The CDR3 has 14 residues. CDR3: CSAEDWVAKNIQYF. The CDR3 DNA is TGCAGTGCTGAGGACTGGGTAGCCAAAAACATTCAGTACTTC.

The chain is built from TRBV6-5 and TRBJ1-6; 7 bases match TRBD1. The V segment lost 2 bases and the J segment 7 bases; nucleotides outside the gene matches: 5. This CDR3 region has 15 residues. Germline CDR1 is MNHEY and CDR2 is SVGAGI. The CDR3: CASSYVPRGNSPLHF. For the CDR3, the DNA is TGTGCCAGCAGTTACGTCCCCAGGGGGAATTCACCCCTCCACTTT.

This clonotype was seen ten or more times. The chain recombines TRBV11-2 with TRBJ2-1; weak D call: TRBD2 (5 bases). CDR3 length: 14 residues. Germline CDR1 and CDR2: SGHAT and FQNNGV. V shed 1 base and J shed 5 bases, with 9 bases lying between them. The CDR3 loop reads CASSLVGDNNEQFF. In DNA, the CDR3 is TGTGCCAGCAGCTTAGTGGGAGACAACAATGAGCAGTTCTTC.

The chain couples TRBV7-2 to TRBJ2-1, with 7 bases aligning to TRBD1. The CDR3 contains 15 residues. Germline assignment: CDR1 SGHTA and CDR2 FQGNSA. The V gene end was trimmed by 1 base and the J gene end by 3 bases; junction bases not matched to a gene: 3. CDR3: CASSLEGQIYNEQFF. The DNA of the CDR3 is TGTGCCAGCAGCTTAGAGGGACAGATCTACAATGAGCAGTTCTTC. Combining the CDR3 with reference TRBV7-2 and TRBJ2-1 gives the whole variable domain GAGVSQSPSNKVTEKGKDVELRCDPISGHTALYWYRQSLGQGLEFLIYFQGNSAPDKSGLPSDRFSAERTGGSVSTLTIQRTQQEDSAVYLCASSLEGQIYNEQFFGPGTRLTVL.

The table lists this clonotype with many counts. This chain links TRBV6-2 or TRBV6-3 with TRBJ2-7; D unclear. Germline V gives CDR1 MNHEY, CDR2 SVGEGT. V shed 2 bases and J shed 2 bases, with 7 bases lying between them. The CDR3 is made up of 13 amino acids. As DNA, the CDR3 is TGTGCCAGCAGTTACGCCGGCCCCTACGAGCAGTACTTC. Translation gives CASSYAGPYEQYF.

The V call is TRBV28, the J call TRBJ1-6; 8 bases align to TRBD1. V lost 9 bases to trimming and J lost 13 bases; unmatched junction nucleotides: 8. The CDR3 spans 12 residues. Per the germline V gene, CDR1 is MDHEN and CDR2 is SYDVKM. CDR3 coding DNA: TGTGCCAGTCGGACAGGGTGGATCCCCCTCCACTTT. It translates to CASRTGWIPLHF.

This clonotype was counted a few times. J is TRBJ2-3 and V is TRBV20-1; 12 bases are shared with TRBD1. This CDR3 has 15 residues. With 6 bases clipped from V and 7 bases from J, the junction kept 11 bases outside the gene matches. Germline V gives CDR1 DFQATT, CDR2 SNEGSKA (reference sequence). CDR3: CSALGTGGAWYTQYF. CDR3 nucleotides: TGCAGTGCGCTGGGGACAGGGGGCGCATGGTATACGCAGTATTTT.

CDR3 coding DNA: TGTGCCAGCAGCCTTCCAGGGTGGCGGACTGAAGCTTTCTTT. This encodes CASSLPGWRTEAFF. This chain joins TRBV7-2 and TRBJ1-1; weak D call: TRBD1 (5 bases). The length of the CDR3 is 14 residues. Germline loops: CDR1 SGHTA, CDR2 FQGNSA. V was clipped by 5 bases and J by 5 bases, with 15 bases between them.

This clonotype was observed at least ten times. The genes are TRBV15 and TRBJ1-1, with 7 bases identical to TRBD1. Germline loops: CDR1 LNHNV, CDR2 YYDKDF (reference sequence). With 5 bases clipped from V and 6 bases from J, the junction kept 6 bases outside the gene matches. CDR3 length: 13 amino acids. CDR3 in amino acids: CATSGRQGPEAFF. CDR3 DNA sequence: TGTGCCACCAGCGGGAGACAGGGACCTGAAGCTTTCTTT.